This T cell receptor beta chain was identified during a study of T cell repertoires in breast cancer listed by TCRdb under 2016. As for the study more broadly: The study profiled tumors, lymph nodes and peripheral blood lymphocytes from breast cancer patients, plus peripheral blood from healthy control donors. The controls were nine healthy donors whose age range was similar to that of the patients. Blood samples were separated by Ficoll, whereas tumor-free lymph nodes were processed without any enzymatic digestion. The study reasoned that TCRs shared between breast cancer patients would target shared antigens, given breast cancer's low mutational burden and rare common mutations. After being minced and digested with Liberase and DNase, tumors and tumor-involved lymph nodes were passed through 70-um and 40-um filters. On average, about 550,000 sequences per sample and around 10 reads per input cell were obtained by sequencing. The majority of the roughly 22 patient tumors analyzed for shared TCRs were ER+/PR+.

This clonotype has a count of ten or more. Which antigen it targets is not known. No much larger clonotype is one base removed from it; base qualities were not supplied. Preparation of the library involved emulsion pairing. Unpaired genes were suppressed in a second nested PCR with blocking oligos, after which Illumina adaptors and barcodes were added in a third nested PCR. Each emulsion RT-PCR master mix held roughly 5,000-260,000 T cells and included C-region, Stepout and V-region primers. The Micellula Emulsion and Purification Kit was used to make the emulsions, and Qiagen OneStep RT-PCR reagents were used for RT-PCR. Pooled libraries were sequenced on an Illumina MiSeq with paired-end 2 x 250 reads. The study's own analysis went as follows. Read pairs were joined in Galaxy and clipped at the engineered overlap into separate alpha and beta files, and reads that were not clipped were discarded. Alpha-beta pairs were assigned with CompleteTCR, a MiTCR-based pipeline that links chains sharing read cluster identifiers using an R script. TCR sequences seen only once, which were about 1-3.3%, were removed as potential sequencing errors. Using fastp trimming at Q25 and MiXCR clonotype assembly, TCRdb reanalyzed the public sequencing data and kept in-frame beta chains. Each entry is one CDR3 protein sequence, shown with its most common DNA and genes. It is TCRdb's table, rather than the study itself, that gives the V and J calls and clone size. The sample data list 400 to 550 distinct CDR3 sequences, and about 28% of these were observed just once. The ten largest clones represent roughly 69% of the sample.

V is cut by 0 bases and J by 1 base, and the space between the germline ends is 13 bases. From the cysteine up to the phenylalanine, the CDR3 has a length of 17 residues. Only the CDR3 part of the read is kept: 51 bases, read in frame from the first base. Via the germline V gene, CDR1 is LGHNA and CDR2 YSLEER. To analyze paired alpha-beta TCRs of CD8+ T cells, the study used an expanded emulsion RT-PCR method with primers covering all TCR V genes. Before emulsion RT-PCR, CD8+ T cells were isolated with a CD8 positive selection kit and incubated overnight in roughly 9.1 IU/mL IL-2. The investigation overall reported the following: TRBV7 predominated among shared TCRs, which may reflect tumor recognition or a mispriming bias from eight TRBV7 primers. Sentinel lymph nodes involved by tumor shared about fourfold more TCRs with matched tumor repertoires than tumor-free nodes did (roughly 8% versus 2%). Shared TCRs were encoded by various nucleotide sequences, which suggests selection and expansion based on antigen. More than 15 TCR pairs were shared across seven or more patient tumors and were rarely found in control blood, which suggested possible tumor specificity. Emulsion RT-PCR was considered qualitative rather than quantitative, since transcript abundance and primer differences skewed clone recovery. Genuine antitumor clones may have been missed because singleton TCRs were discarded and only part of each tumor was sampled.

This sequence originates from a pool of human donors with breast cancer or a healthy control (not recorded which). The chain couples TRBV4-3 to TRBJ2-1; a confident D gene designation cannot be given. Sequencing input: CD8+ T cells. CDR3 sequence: CASSQDGGPASYNEQFF. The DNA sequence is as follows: TGCGCCAGCAGCCAAGACGGTGGTCCAGCGTCCTACAATGAGCAGTTCTTC.